Listed below are T cell receptor beta chains from one sample, sequenced in a study of blood T cell repertoires in COVID-19. TCRdb's table, derived via immunoSEQ multiplex PCR, lists solely in-frame clones and lacks some. The repertoire holds hundreds of thousands of clones, 86% seen once, with 3% to 3.5% in the top ten. The specimen sequenced was PBMCs or T cells enriched from blood (not recorded which). Receptors were obtained from a woman between 45 and 65 years old in a cohort exposed to, infected with or recovered from COVID-19 (not recorded which). Each CDR3 is given with its conserved first and last residue. Fields, in order: V gene, J gene, D gene, clone size, CDR3 protein, CDR3 DNA. D genes are given only for firm matches. Some rows have no size entry. The others give once, few or many, or a class for an expanded clone.

v_call: TRBV5-1
j_call: TRBJ1-4
d_call: NA
clone_size: NA
cdr3_aa: CASSVRARGATNEKLFF
cdr3_nt: TGCGCCAGCAGTGTGAGGGCCAGGGGAGCAACTAATGAAAAACTGTTTTTT

v_call: TRBV4-3
j_call: TRBJ1-1
d_call: TRBD1
clone_size: NA
cdr3_aa: CASSHFDRARTEAFF
cdr3_nt: TGCGCCAGCAGCCACTTCGACAGGGCAAGGACTGAAGCTTTCTTT

v_call: TRBV5-5
j_call: TRBJ1-5
d_call: TRBD1
clone_size: NA
cdr3_aa: CASSTGTGGNQPQHF
cdr3_nt: TGTGCCAGCAGCACCGGGACAGGGGGCAATCAGCCCCAGCATTTT

v_call: TRBV7-2
j_call: TRBJ1-5
d_call: TRBD1
clone_size: NA
cdr3_aa: CASSSGTVNSNQPQHF
cdr3_nt: TGTGCCAGCAGCTCAGGGACAGTCAATAGCAATCAGCCCCAGCATTTT

v_call: TRBV7-2
j_call: TRBJ1-5
d_call: TRBD1
clone_size: NA
cdr3_aa: CASSLGGQGGQPQHF
cdr3_nt: TGTGCCAGCAGCTTAGGAGGACAGGGTGGTCAGCCCCAGCATTTT

v_call: TRBV11-1
j_call: TRBJ1-1
d_call: NA
clone_size: NA
cdr3_aa: CASSLGDRNTEAFF
cdr3_nt: TGTGCCAGCAGCTTAGGAGACAGGAACACTGAAGCTTTCTTT

v_call: TRBV5-4
j_call: TRBJ1-1
d_call: TRBD1
clone_size: NA
cdr3_aa: CASSPTGQPNTEAFF
cdr3_nt: TGTGCCAGCAGCCCAACGGGACAGCCGAACACTGAAGCTTTCTTT

v_call: TRBV6-5
j_call: TRBJ1-2
d_call: NA
clone_size: NA
cdr3_aa: CASRAAGWGYTF
cdr3_nt: TGTGCCAGCAGGGCCGCGGGGTGGGGCTACACCTTC

v_call: TRBV3-1/TRBV3-2
j_call: TRBJ2-7
d_call: TRBD1
clone_size: NA
cdr3_aa: CASSPGTGRVYEQYF
cdr3_nt: TGTGCCAGCAGCCCCGGGACAGGGAGAGTCTACGAGCAGTACTTC

v_call: TRBV7-9
j_call: TRBJ1-3
d_call: NA
clone_size: NA
cdr3_aa: CASQTRDSGNTIYF
cdr3_nt: TGTGCCAGCCAAACCAGGGACTCTGGAAACACCATATATTTT

v_call: TRBV2
j_call: TRBJ2-5
d_call: TRBD2
clone_size: NA
cdr3_aa: CASRVSGARRQTQYF
cdr3_nt: TGTGCCAGCAGAGTTAGCGGGGCCCGCCGGCAGACCCAGTACTTC

v_call: TRBV7-3
j_call: TRBJ2-5
d_call: NA
clone_size: few
cdr3_aa: CASSSLGGPGETQYF
cdr3_nt: TGTGCCAGCAGCTCCTTGGGGGGGCCTGGAGAGACCCAGTACTTC

v_call: TRBV7-6
j_call: TRBJ2-5
d_call: NA
clone_size: NA
cdr3_aa: CASSADQETQYF
cdr3_nt: TGTGCCAGCAGCGCGGACCAAGAGACCCAGTACTTC

v_call: TRBV7-9
j_call: TRBJ2-2
d_call: TRBD1
clone_size: NA
cdr3_aa: CASSPPGQSTGELFF
cdr3_nt: TGTGCCAGCAGCCCACCGGGACAGAGCACCGGGGAGCTGTTTTTT

v_call: TRBV19
j_call: TRBJ1-5
d_call: TRBD1
clone_size: NA
cdr3_aa: CASGQINQPQHF
cdr3_nt: TGTGCCTCGGGACAGATCAATCAGCCCCAGCATTTT

v_call: TRBV30
j_call: TRBJ1-6
d_call: TRBD1
clone_size: NA
cdr3_aa: CAWREEGTAFNSPLHF
cdr3_nt: TGTGCCTGGAGAGAAGAGGGGACAGCCTTTAATTCACCCCTCCACTTT

v_call: TRBV5-1
j_call: TRBJ2-4
d_call: NA
clone_size: few
cdr3_aa: CASSLGNMKKNIQYF
cdr3_nt: TGCGCCAGCAGCTTGGGAAACATGAAGAAAAACATTCAGTACTTC